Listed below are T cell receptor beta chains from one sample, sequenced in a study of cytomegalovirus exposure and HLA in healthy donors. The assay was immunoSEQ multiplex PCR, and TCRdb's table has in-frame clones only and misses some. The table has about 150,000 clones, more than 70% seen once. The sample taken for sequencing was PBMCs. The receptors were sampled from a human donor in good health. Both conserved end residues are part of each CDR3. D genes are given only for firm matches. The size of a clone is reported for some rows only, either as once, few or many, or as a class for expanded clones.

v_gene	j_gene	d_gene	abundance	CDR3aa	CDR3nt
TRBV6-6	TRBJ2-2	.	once	CASSFPEDGELFF	TGTGCCAGCAGTTTCCCGGAGGACGGGGAGCTGTTTTTT
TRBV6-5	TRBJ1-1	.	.	CASSYQAGDTEAFF	TGTGCCAGCAGTTACCAGGCGGGAGACACTGAAGCTTTCTTT
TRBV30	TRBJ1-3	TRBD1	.	CAWRPKLSDRGVWENTIYF	TGTGCCTGGCGACCAAAACTATCGGACAGGGGGGTTTGGGAAAACACCATATATTTT
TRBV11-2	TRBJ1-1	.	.	CASSLIQAMNTEAFF	TGTGCCAGCAGCTTAATCCAGGCAATGAACACTGAAGCTTTCTTT
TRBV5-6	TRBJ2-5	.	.	CASSLVHKSRDKETQYF	TGTGCCAGCAGCTTGGTACACAAATCGAGGGACAAAGAGACCCAGTACTTC
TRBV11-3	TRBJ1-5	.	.	CASSLMLRSNQPQHF	TGTGCCAGCAGCTTAATGCTACGGAGCAATCAGCCCCAGCATTTT
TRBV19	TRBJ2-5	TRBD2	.	CASSLAVYQETQYF	TGTGCCAGTAGTCTAGCGGTTTACCAAGAGACCCAGTACTTC
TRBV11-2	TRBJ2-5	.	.	CASSLSAAFTGETQYF	TGTGCCAGCAGCTTATCGGCGGCTTTTACGGGGGAGACCCAGTACTTC
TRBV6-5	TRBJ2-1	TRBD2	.	CASSYRTAGGPDEQFF	TGTGCCAGCAGTTACCGAACGGCGGGGGGGCCCGATGAGCAGTTCTTC
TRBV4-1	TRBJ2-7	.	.	CASSQEAQVPSYEQYF	TGCGCCAGCAGCCAAGAGGCCCAGGTACCCTCCTACGAGCAGTACTTC
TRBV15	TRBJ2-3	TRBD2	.	CATSRDVAGGPSTDTQYF	TGTGCCACCAGCAGAGATGTGGCGGGGGGGCCTTCCACAGATACGCAGTATTTT
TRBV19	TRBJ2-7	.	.	CATSGQIDHLATGEQYF	TGTGCCACTTCCGGACAGATAGATCATCTGGCTACCGGCGAGCAGTACTTC
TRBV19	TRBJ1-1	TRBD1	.	CASSITGVGPEAFF	TGTGCCAGTAGTATTACAGGGGTTGGGCCTGAAGCTTTCTTT
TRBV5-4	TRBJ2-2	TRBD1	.	CASSWDRGNTGELFF	TGTGCCAGCAGCTGGGACAGGGGTAACACCGGGGAGCTGTTTTTT
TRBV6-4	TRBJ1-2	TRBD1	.	CASSRDRGYGYTF	TGTGCCAGCAGTCGGGACAGGGGGTATGGCTACACCTTC
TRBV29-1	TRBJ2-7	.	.	CSVETGTYEQYF	TGCAGCGTTGAAACAGGGACCTACGAGCAGTACTTC
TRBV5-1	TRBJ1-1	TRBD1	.	CASSFRTGGYAEAFF	TGCGCCAGCAGCTTTAGGACAGGGGGGTACGCTGAAGCTTTCTTT
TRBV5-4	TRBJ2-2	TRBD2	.	CASSFSGLTNTGELFF	TGTGCCAGCAGCTTTTCGGGACTAACGAACACCGGGGAGCTGTTTTTT
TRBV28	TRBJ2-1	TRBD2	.	CASSLTTSGSHNEQFF	TGTGCCAGCAGTTTAACGACTAGCGGGAGCCACAATGAGCAGTTCTTC
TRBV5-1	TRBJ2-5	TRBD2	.	CASWGLAGTETQYF	TGCGCCAGCTGGGGACTAGCGGGGACGGAGACCCAGTACTTC
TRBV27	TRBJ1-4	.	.	CASSFSGVASEKLFF	TGTGCCAGCAGTTTTTCGGGGGTTGCGAGTGAAAAACTGTTTTTT
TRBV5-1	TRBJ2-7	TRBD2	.	CASSILSGSVPYEQYF	TGCGCCAGCAGCATCCTTAGCGGGAGTGTCCCCTACGAGCAGTACTTC
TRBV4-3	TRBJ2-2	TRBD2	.	CASSQILAGTTTGELFF	TGCGCCAGCAGCCAAATACTAGCGGGAACAACAACCGGGGAGCTGTTTTTT
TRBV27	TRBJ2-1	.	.	CASSLSIGRSYNEQFF	TGTGCCAGCAGTTTATCAATTGGGCGCTCCTACAATGAGCAGTTCTTC
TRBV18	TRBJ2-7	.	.	CASSLTSPGNSYEQYF	TGTGCCAGCTCACTCACGTCACCAGGGAACTCCTACGAGCAGTACTTC
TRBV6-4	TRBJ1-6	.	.	CASSGGFGDSPLHF	TGTGCCAGCAGTGGAGGTTTCGGGGATTCACCCCTCCACTTT
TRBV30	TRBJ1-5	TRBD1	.	CAWSVKGGVRRSQPQHF	TGTGCCTGGAGTGTAAAAGGGGGCGTTAGAAGGAGTCAGCCCCAGCATTTT
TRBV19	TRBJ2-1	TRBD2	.	CASRRLAGGYGHEQFF	TGTGCCAGTAGGAGACTAGCGGGAGGGTATGGACATGAGCAGTTCTTC
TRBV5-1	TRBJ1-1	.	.	CASSLDAGLNTEAFF	TGCGCCAGCAGCTTGGACGCAGGGCTGAACACTGAAGCTTTCTTT
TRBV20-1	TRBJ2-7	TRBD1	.	CSADRAGEQYF	TGCAGTGCTGACAGGGCTGGCGAGCAGTACTTC
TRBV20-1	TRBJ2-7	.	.	CSAPRVGEQYF	TGCAGTGCTCCCAGGGTCGGCGAGCAGTACTTC
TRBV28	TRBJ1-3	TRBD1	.	CASSHRGPGNTIYF	TGTGCCAGCAGCCACAGGGGTCCTGGAAACACCATATATTTT
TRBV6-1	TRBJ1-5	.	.	CASSDNRASNQPQHF	TGTGCCAGCAGTGATAACAGGGCCAGCAATCAGCCCCAGCATTTT
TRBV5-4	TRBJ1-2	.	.	CASSLGPRENYGYTF	TGTGCCAGCAGCTTGGGGCCCAGGGAAAACTATGGCTACACCTTC
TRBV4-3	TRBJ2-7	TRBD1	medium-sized	CASSQEGGTGGHEQYF	TGCGCCAGCAGCCAAGAAGGCGGGACAGGGGGCCACGAGCAGTACTTC
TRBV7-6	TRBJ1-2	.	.	CASSPSNGGVNYGYTF	TGTGCCAGCAGCCCCAGTAATGGAGGGGTAAACTATGGCTACACCTTC
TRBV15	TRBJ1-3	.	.	CATSRSRAGNTIYF	TGTGCCACCAGCAGATCCAGGGCCGGAAACACCATATATTTT
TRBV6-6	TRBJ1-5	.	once	CASHPSDSNNQPQHF	TGTGCCAGCCACCCATCGGACAGTAACAATCAGCCCCAGCATTTT
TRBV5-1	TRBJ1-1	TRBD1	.	CASSTTGLVTEAFF	TGCGCCAGCAGCACGACAGGGCTGGTCACTGAAGCTTTCTTT
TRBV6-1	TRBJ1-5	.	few	CASSGMGGHYNQPQHF	TGTGCCAGCAGTGGAATGGGTGGACACTACAATCAGCCCCAGCATTTT